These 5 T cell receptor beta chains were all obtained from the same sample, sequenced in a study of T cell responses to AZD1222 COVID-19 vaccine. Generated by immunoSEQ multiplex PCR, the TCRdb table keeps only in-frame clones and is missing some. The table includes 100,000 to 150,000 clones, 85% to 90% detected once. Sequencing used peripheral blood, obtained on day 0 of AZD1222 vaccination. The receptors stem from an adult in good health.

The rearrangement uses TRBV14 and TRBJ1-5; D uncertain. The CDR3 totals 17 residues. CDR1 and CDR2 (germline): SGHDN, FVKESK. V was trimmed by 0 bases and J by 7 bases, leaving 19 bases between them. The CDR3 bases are TGTGCCAGCAGCCAAGAATGGTACAGTTGGAGCGGGCAGCCCCAGCATTTT. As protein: CASSQEWYSWSGQPQHF.

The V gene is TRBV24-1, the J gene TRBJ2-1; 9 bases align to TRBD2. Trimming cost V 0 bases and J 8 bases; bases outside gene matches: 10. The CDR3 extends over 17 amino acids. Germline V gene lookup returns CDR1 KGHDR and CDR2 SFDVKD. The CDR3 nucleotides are TGTGCCACCAGTGATTTGTATAGTGCGGGAGGGACGCATGAGCAGTTCTTC. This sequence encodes CATSDLYSAGGTHEQFF.

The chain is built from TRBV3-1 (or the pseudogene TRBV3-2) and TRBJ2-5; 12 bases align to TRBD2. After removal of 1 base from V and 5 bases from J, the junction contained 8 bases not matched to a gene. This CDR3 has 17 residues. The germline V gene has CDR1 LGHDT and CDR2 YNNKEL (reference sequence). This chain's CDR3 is CASSQVGRLAGEETQYF. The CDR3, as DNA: TGTGCCAGCAGCCAAGTCGGTAGACTAGCGGGAGAGGAGACCCAGTACTTC.

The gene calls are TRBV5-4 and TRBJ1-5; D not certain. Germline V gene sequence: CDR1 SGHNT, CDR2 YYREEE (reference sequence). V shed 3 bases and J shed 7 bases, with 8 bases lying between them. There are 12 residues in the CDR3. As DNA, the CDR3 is TGTGCCAGCAGCTCCCTAGGACAGCCCCAGCATTTT. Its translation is CASSSLGQPQHF.

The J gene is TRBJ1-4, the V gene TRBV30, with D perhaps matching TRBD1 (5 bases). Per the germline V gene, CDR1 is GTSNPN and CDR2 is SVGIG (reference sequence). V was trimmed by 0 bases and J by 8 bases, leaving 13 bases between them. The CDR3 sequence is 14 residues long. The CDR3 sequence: CAWSVWGTREKLFF. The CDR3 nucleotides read TGTGCCTGGAGTGTATGGGGGACTAGGGAAAAACTGTTTTTT.